This T cell receptor beta chain was found in a study of regulatory T cells in long-lasting Graves disease. This clonotype was counted only a few times. Time point in this sample: newly diagnosed GD, antithyroid drugs for less than 3 months. Construction of the TCR library relied on RNA isolated from PBMCs. Construction of TCR beta libraries relied on iRepertoire HTBI primers and on Arm-PCR targeting CDR3 regions. Study processing details: Sequenced samples collectively carried roughly 60 TRBV and some 15 TRBJ segments. TCRdb itself ran the multiplex PCR reads through MiXCR, one entry per CDR3 protein. The V and J calls and clone size come from TCRdb's table, not from the authors' own analysis. The sample has about 420,000 distinct CDR3 sequences, about 16% seen once; the top ten hold 20% to 25%. J gave up 7 bases and V 6 bases, and 4 bases lay outside the gene matches. The CDR3 runs 14 residues. These sequences were also reported in another study, on T cells in Graves' hyperthyroidism and ophthalmopathy.

The V call is TRBV12-3 or TRBV12-4, the J call TRBJ2-2; 11 bases are shared with TRBD2. Sample: peripheral blood mononuclear cells (PBMCs), taken at new diagnosis, from a patient treated with antithyroid drugs. The clonotype comes from a woman between 18 and 29 years old with Graves disease. CDR3 protein: CASREGLAVGELFF. Written as DNA, the CDR3 is TGTGCCAGCAGAGAGGGACTAGCGGTCGGGGAGCTGTTTTTT.